The sequence of this TCR beta chain was determined in a study of blood T cells in healthy people across ages. V lost 1 base, J lost 0 bases, and 18 bases lay in between. Germline CDR1 and CDR2: SGHTA and FQGTGA. There are 19 residues in the CDR3. It was with a sample-barcoded 5' primer and a J-beta primer mix that a second PCR of roughly 7 to 12 cycles was run. MiXCR, applied by TCRdb to the 5' RACE reads, yields one record per CDR3 protein. In the table there are approximately 820,000 distinct CDR3 sequences, approximately 48% of which are singletons. This clonotype was obtained from a man aged 55 to 70 in good health. Source material: blood. The chain recombines TRBV7-3 with TRBJ2-2, with TRBD1 as a possible D gene (5 bases). CDR3 bases: TGTGCCAGCAGCTTAAGACCGTTGACCGGACAAGCGAACACCGGGGAGCTGTTTTTT. This gives the protein CASSLRPLTGQANTGELFF.